Shown below are 12 T cell receptor beta chains from a single sample sequenced in a study of blood T cells in healthy people across ages. Combining a sample-barcoded 5' primer with a J-beta primer mix, a second PCR ran for roughly 6 to 12 cycles. TCRdb re-derived calls from the 5' RACE reads in MiXCR, one entry per CDR3 protein. The table includes 850,000 to 950,000 distinct CDR3 sequences, roughly 26% detected once. The sequenced sample consisted of blood. Every receptor here comes from an elderly woman in good health.

This clonotype was detected many times. CDR3 residues: CSARGRDNTYEQYF. Written as DNA, the CDR3 is TGCAGTGCTAGAGGGAGGGACAACACCTACGAGCAGTACTTC. This chain joins TRBV20-1 and TRBJ2-7; D could derive from TRBD1 or TRBD2 (6 bases each). Germline V gives CDR1 DFQATT, CDR2 SNEGSKA (reference sequence). The germline V and J ends were trimmed by 1 base and 2 bases, with 12 bases remaining between them. This CDR3 contains 14 residues.

The sample holds a few counts of this clonotype. At one end the junction does not follow the germline gene, possibly because of a read error. The CDR3 sequence is CASSYTGQGGGEKRFF. CDR3 DNA: TGTGCCAGCAGTTACACAGGACAGGGCGGCGGCGAAAAACGGTTTTTT. The chain carries TRBV6-5 and TRBJ1-4; 8 bases line up with TRBD1. The germline CDR1 and CDR2 sequences are MNHEY and SVGAGI. The CDR3 has 16 residues.

Written as DNA, the CDR3 is TGTGCCAGCACATCATTTTCGGGAGGGCGGAGTGAGCAGTTCTTC. Residues: CASTSFSGGRSEQFF. The V call is TRBV28, the J call TRBJ2-1, with TRBD2 matching over 8 bases. V lost 7 bases and J lost 9; bases outside the gene matches: 14. Germline V gene data show CDR1 as MDHEN and CDR2 as SYDVKM. The CDR3 is 15 amino acids.

This clonotype was recorded at least ten times. This rearrangement joins TRBV7-2 to TRBJ2-3; D might be TRBD1 (5 bases). Per the germline V gene, CDR1 is SGHTA and CDR2 is FQGNSA. The CDR3 extends over 15 amino acids. V was cut by 1 base and J by 1 base, with 9 bases left in between. The CDR3 protein is CASSLGQHGTDTQYF. CDR3 DNA sequence: TGTGCCAGCAGCTTAGGACAGCACGGCACAGATACGCAGTATTTT.

The chain joins TRBV3-1 to TRBJ1-5, with D perhaps TRBD1 (5 bases). Trimming stripped 3 bases from V and 7 bases from J, with 16 bases between. There are 15 residues in the CDR3. From germline, CDR1 is LGHDT and CDR2 YNNKEL (reference sequence). CDR3 loop: CASSQGLPGRQPQHF. DNA of the CDR3: TGTGCCAGCAGCCAGGGACTGCCCGGGAGGCAGCCCCAGCATTTT.

The chain carries TRBV20-1 and TRBJ1-5, with TRBD1 matching over 12 bases. V lost 3 bases and J lost 7; bases outside the gene matches: 4. Germline loops: CDR1 DFQATT, CDR2 SNEGSKA (reference sequence). The CDR3 is 14 residues long. In nucleotides, the CDR3 is TGCAGTGCTAGGGGACAGGGGGCTTGCCAGCCCCAGCATTTT. It codes for CSARGQGACQPQHF.

Comments on this clonotype: One end of the junction fails to match germline, which may point to a read error. J is TRBJ2-2 and V is TRBV7-2, with a possible D match to TRBD2 (5 bases). The V gene's germline CDR1 is SGHTA and CDR2 FQGNSA. This CDR3 is 12 amino acids long. This CDR3 reads CASSRNTGERFF. The CDR3 DNA follows: TGTGCCAGCAGCCGTAACACCGGGGAGCGGTTTTTT.

The table lists this clonotype with many counts. V is TRBV5-4 and J is TRBJ2-5; 9 bases match TRBD1. Per the germline V gene, CDR1 is SGHNT and CDR2 is YYREEE (reference sequence). Trimming at V came to 4 bases and at J to 6 bases, leaving 10 bases not matched to a gene. The CDR3 has 15 residues. The CDR3 protein is CASSIAGTGIKTQYF. The CDR3 DNA sequence: TGTGCCAGCAGCATCGCAGGGACAGGGATAAAGACCCAGTACTTC.

This clonotype was picked up many times. This rearrangement joins TRBV27 to TRBJ2-7; TRBD1 is a possible D gene (7 bases). Trimming shortened V by 3 bases and J by 3 bases, and 18 bases separated the two germline ends. The CDR3 consists of 16 residues. Looked up from germline, CDR1 is MNHEY and CDR2 is SMNVEV (reference sequence). The CDR3 spells CASSLGPAGGNYEQYF. CDR3 bases: TGTGCCAGCAGTTTGGGGCCGGCAGGGGGGAACTACGAGCAGTACTTC.

The sample holds many counts of this clonotype. The J gene is TRBJ2-7, the V gene TRBV3-1; TRBD1 might be the D (6 bases). This CDR3 is built from 15 residues. The V end lost 4 bases, the J end lost 0 bases, and 13 bases lay between the germline ends. Germline V lookup: CDR1 LGHDT, CDR2 YNNKEL (reference sequence). CDR3 DNA sequence: TGTGCCAGCAGCCCGTCCGACAGGATCTCCTACGAGCAGTACTTC. Its translation is CASSPSDRISYEQYF.

A word on this clonotype: This could be a read error, since a much larger clone is one nucleotide away. This sequence joins TRBV20-1 and TRBJ2-1; 8 bases align to TRBD2. Unmatched junction bases numbered 8, after V lost 3 bases and J lost 10 bases. This CDR3 spans 13 amino acids. The germline gives CDR1 DFQATT, CDR2 SNEGSKA (reference sequence). Written as DNA, the CDR3 is TGCAGTGCTAGGGGACTAGTAGCCTACGAGCAGTTCTTC. This codes for CSARGLVAYEQFF.

This clonotype has just one count. This may arise from a read error, as a much more abundant clone is one base away. The J gene is TRBJ1-5, the V gene TRBV6-2 or TRBV6-3; D not resolved. This CDR3 region has 13 residues. Germline V gives CDR1 MNHEY, CDR2 SVGEGT. CDR3 protein: CANSRNSNQPQHF. The CDR3 DNA reads TGTGCCAACAGTAGAAACAGCAATCAGCCCCAGCATTTT.